Listed here are 5 T cell receptor beta chains from one sample, sequenced in a study of blood T cell repertoires in COVID-19. Profiled with immunoSEQ multiplex PCR; TCRdb holds only in-frame clones, not every one. The table has around 38,000 clones, roughly nine tenths seen once. The material sequenced was peripheral blood. The receptors shown here come from a human donor in a cohort sampled during active COVID-19.

The chain links TRBV5-6 to TRBJ1-2, with 7 bases matching TRBD1. The CDR3 has 17 amino acids. CDR1 and CDR2 (germline): SGHDT, YYEEEE. V trimming: 7 bases; J trimming: 0 bases; junction bases outside the gene matches: 15. The CDR3 DNA reads TGTGCCAGCTGCTCTTGGCCTTACAGGGGACCTAACTATGGCTACACCTTC. Protein sequence: CASCSWPYRGPNYGYTF.

The rearrangement links TRBV18 to TRBJ1-6; TRBD1 aligns across 7 bases. After removal of 3 bases from V and 10 bases from J, the junction contained 6 bases not matched to a gene. This CDR3 is built from 14 residues. Germline V CDR1 and CDR2: KGHSH, LQKENI. CDR3 sequence: CASSPEQGQSPLHF. CDR3 DNA: TGTGCCAGCTCACCCGAACAGGGGCAATCACCCCTCCACTTT.

Relative to its sample, this clone is medium-sized. The chain employs TRBV2 and TRBJ2-7, with D possibly matching TRBD2 (6 bases). Germline V CDR1 and CDR2: SNHLY, FYNNEI. There are 12 residues in the CDR3. The V end was cut by 3 bases, the J end by 7 bases, with 10 bases between. The CDR3 reads CASSDLAIEQYF. The CDR3, as DNA: TGTGCCAGCAGTGATCTAGCGATAGAGCAGTACTTC. The full variable domain, rest sourced from reference TRBV2 and TRBJ2-7, is EPEVTQTPSHQVTQMGQEVILRCVPISNHLYFYWYRQILGQKVEFLVSFYNNEISEKSEIFDDQFSVERPDGSNFTLKIRSTKLEDSAMYFCASSDLAIEQYFGPGTRLTVT.

The rearrangement links TRBV7-2 to TRBJ2-7, with a tentative D call TRBD1 (7 bases). The CDR3 totals 14 residues. Trimming shortened V by 5 bases and J by 1 base, and 12 bases separated the two germline ends. CDR1 and CDR2 from the germline V gene are SGHTA and FQGNSA. The CDR3 spells CASSPAGQSYEQYF. CDR3 nucleotide sequence: TGTGCCAGCAGCCCTGCGGGACAGTCCTACGAGCAGTACTTC.

The chain has TRBV29-1 and TRBJ1-1; TRBD1 matches at 7 bases. The CDR3 spans 12 residues. Trimming at V came to 6 bases and at J to 6 bases, leaving 7 bases not matched to a gene. Germline CDR1 reads SQVTM; CDR2 reads ANQGSEA. The DNA of the CDR3 is TGCAGCGTCGAGACAGGGCCCCCTGAAGCTTTCTTT. Its translation is CSVETGPPEAFF.